What follows are 21 T cell receptor beta chains derived from one specimen sequenced in a study of T-cell reconstitution after alpha-beta-depleted transplantation in children. For TCRbeta, the library was prepared with unique molecular identifiers. TCRdb redid the calling of the PCR reads with MiXCR, one entry per CDR3 protein. The sample lists 300,000 to 350,000 distinct CDR3 sequences; around 25% were seen once. The sample here was PBMCs, mostly from graft donor cells, taken 180 days after TCRalphabeta/CD19-depleted stem cell transplant. These receptors were taken from a male patient younger than 18 who had a stem cell transplant for acute lymphoblastic leukemia, so the T cells may come from the graft donor.

The chain employs TRBV5-1 and TRBJ2-1, with 13 bases that match TRBD2. Losses at the gene ends were 0 bases for V and 8 bases for J; bases not matched to a gene: 14. This CDR3 has 19 residues. From germline, CDR1 is SGHRS and CDR2 YFSETQ. CDR3 amino acids: CASSLGLAGGVGLMDEQFF. CDR3 DNA: TGCGCCAGCAGCTTGGGACTAGCGGGAGGCGTGGGGCTTATGGATGAGCAGTTCTTC. The whole variable domain, filled in from reference TRBV5-1 and TRBJ2-1, reads KAGVTQTPRYLIKTRGQQVTLSCSPISGHRSVSWYQQTPGQGLQFLFEYFSETQRNKGNFPGRFSGRQFSNSRSEMNVSTLELGDSALYLCASSLGLAGGVGLMDEQFFGPGTRLTVL.

In nucleotides, the CDR3 is TGCAGTGCTAGAAACCTAGGCCTGAACACCGGGGAGCTGTTTTTT. Its protein is CSARNLGLNTGELFF. The chain joins TRBV20-1 to TRBJ2-2; no definite D call. Per the germline V gene, CDR1 is DFQATT and CDR2 is SNEGSKA (reference sequence). The length of the CDR3 is 15 residues. Trimming stripped 2 bases from V and 1 base from J, with 11 bases between.

This clonotype was observed a few times. The chain recombines TRBV5-1 with TRBJ2-2; possibly TRBD1 for D (6 bases). CDR3 length equals 16 residues. V lost 0 bases and J lost 4, with 13 bases in between. The V gene's germline CDR1 is SGHRS and CDR2 YFSETQ. The CDR3 DNA reads as TGCGCCAGCAGCTTGGGGGGGCGTGAGGCCACCGGGGAGCTGTTTTTT. Amino acid sequence: CASSLGGREATGELFF.

The rearrangement uses TRBV7-9 and TRBJ2-7; possibly TRBD2 for D (5 bases). The CDR3 covers 13 residues. Germline CDR1 and CDR2: SEHNR and FQNEAQ (reference sequence). V was pared by 4 bases and J by 3 bases, with 10 bases between. CDR3 region: CASSSASFYEQYF. CDR3 nucleotide sequence: TGTGCCAGCAGCTCGGCTAGCTTCTACGAGCAGTACTTC.

The chain has TRBV13 and TRBJ2-7; unclear D gene. The CDR3 totals 14 residues. V gave up 5 bases and J gave up 6 bases, with 17 bases separating them. Germline assignment: CDR1 PRHDT and CDR2 FYEKMQ (reference sequence). CDR3 coding DNA: TGTGCCAGCAGCCCTCCGGTTGGTTTAAGCGAGCAGTACTTC. Amino acid sequence: CASSPPVGLSEQYF.

This chain joins TRBV29-1 and TRBJ2-7; TRBD2 matches at 7 bases. Germline CDR1 reads SQVTM; CDR2 reads ANQGSEA. Trimming removed 6 bases from V and 4 bases from J; junction bases left unmatched: 15. This CDR3 contains 15 residues. In nucleotides, the CDR3 is TGCAGCGTCGGACTAGGATTAATCCCCCATTACGAGCAGTACTTC. Protein product: CSVGLGLIPHYEQYF.

This clonotype has just a few counts. The chain has TRBV20-1 and TRBJ2-5, with D uncertain. The length of the CDR3 is 9 residues. Looked up from germline, CDR1 is DFQATT and CDR2 is SNEGSKA (reference sequence). Between the trimmed V and J ends, which lost 6 bases and 9 bases, there was a span of 8 bases. CDR3 sequence reads: CSAGASQYF. The CDR3 DNA follows: TGCAGTGCCGGCGCGTCCCAGTACTTC.

The chain combines TRBV12-3 or TRBV12-4 with TRBJ2-3; TRBD1 might be the D (5 bases). The CDR3 covers 14 residues. The V gene lost 5 bases and the J gene lost 0 bases, with 9 bases spanning the gap. This CDR3 is CASSRQFSTDTQYF. In DNA form, the CDR3 reads TGTGCCAGCAGTCGACAGTTTAGCACAGATACGCAGTATTTT.

The chain joins TRBV7-3 to TRBJ2-6; 11 bases agree with TRBD2. Germline V gene sequence: CDR1 SGHTA, CDR2 FQGTGA. Trimming cost V 6 bases and J 2 bases; bases outside gene matches: 6. CDR3 length equals 17 residues. The CDR3 reads CASSPSGRYAGANVLTF. CDR3 in DNA: TGTGCCAGCAGTCCTAGCGGGAGGTACGCTGGGGCCAACGTCCTGACTTTC.

The chain couples TRBV20-1 to TRBJ1-1, with D possibly being TRBD1 (5 bases). There are 15 residues in the CDR3. Germline V gives CDR1 DFQATT, CDR2 SNEGSKA (reference sequence). With 3 bases removed from V and 1 base from J, the gap between germline ends came to 15 bases. CDR3 residues: CSASMPGLKNTEAFF. The CDR3 DNA reads as TGCAGTGCTAGTATGCCGGGACTTAAGAACACTGAAGCTTTCTTT.

This clonotype was observed a handful of times. The CDR3 DNA follows: TGTGCCAGCAGACTAACAGGGGCCAGCAATCAGCCCCAGCATTTT. It translates to CASRLTGASNQPQHF. The chain carries TRBV7-3 and TRBJ1-5; 7 positions match TRBD1. Looked up from germline, CDR1 is SGHTA and CDR2 is FQGTGA. V was pared by 6 bases and J by 1 base, with 6 bases of the junction left unmatched. The CDR3 covers 15 residues.

This clonotype was picked up a small number of times. The chain has TRBV7-7 and TRBJ2-7, with 7 bases identical to TRBD1. CDR1 is SSHAT, CDR2 FNYEAQ, per germline (reference sequence). This CDR3 contains 14 residues. Unmatched junction bases numbered 8, after V lost 7 bases and J lost 2 bases. The DNA for the CDR3 is TGTGCCAGCACTCCCGGGACAGTAGCCTACGAGCAGTACTTC. It is translated as CASTPGTVAYEQYF.

This clonotype was detected only a few times. V gene TRBV19 combines with J gene TRBJ2-2, with 7 bases identical to TRBD2. There are 14 residues in the CDR3. Germline values: CDR1 LNHDA, CDR2 SQIVND (reference sequence). V shed 6 bases and J 6 bases; nucleotides not matched to a gene: 7. The CDR3: CASSPGLDSGELFF. Written as DNA, the CDR3 is TGTGCCAGTAGCCCAGGACTAGATTCCGGGGAGCTGTTTTTT.

This clonotype was observed a few times. The chain has TRBV11-1 and TRBJ2-2; D not certain. V lost 6 bases, J lost 6 bases, and 8 bases lay in between. Germline V gene data show CDR1 as SGHAT and CDR2 as FQDESV (reference sequence). The length of the CDR3 is 12 residues. CDR3 in amino acids: CASRRSAGELFF. The CDR3 DNA follows: TGTGCCAGCAGGAGATCGGCCGGGGAGCTGTTTTTT.

There are a few counts of this clonotype. The V call is TRBV3-1, the J call TRBJ2-3; perhaps TRBD1 as D (6 bases). The V gene's germline CDR1 is LGHDT and CDR2 YNNKEL (reference sequence). V was cut by 4 bases and J by 4 bases, with 9 bases left in between. The CDR3 covers 13 residues. CDR3 sequence: CASSRGRADTQYF. The CDR3 DNA follows: TGTGCCAGCAGCCGGGGGCGTGCAGATACGCAGTATTTT.

The chain couples TRBV6-5 to TRBJ1-2, with 7 bases aligning to TRBD1. After removal of 2 bases from V and 4 bases from J, the junction contained 7 bases not matched to a gene. The germline V gene encodes CDR1 MNHEY and CDR2 SVGAGI. The CDR3 sequence is 15 residues long. CDR3 in amino acids: CASSYADRVGYGYTF. DNA of the CDR3: TGTGCCAGCAGTTACGCCGACAGGGTGGGCTATGGCTACACCTTC.

At least ten counts were recorded for this clonotype. The V and J genes are TRBV12-3 or TRBV12-4 and TRBJ1-5; the D is unclear. V was trimmed by 1 base and J by 0 bases, leaving 4 bases between them. The CDR3 has 14 amino acids. CDR3 sequence: CASSLEGSNQPQHF. CDR3 bases: TGTGCCAGCAGTTTAGAGGGTAGCAATCAGCCCCAGCATTTT.

The gene calls are TRBV10-3 and TRBJ2-5; D might be TRBD1 (6 bases). CDR3 length: 15 residues. V lost 2 bases and J 7 bases, leaving 17 bases between the germline ends. The germline CDR1 and CDR2 sequences are ENHRY and SYGVKD. CDR3 protein: CAISEGGPRGGTQYF. The CDR3 nucleotides read TGTGCCATCAGTGAGGGGGGCCCACGAGGCGGGACCCAGTACTTC.

The table lists this clonotype with a few counts. This chain joins TRBV20-1 and TRBJ2-1; 7 bases agree with TRBD2. The CDR3 sequence is 14 residues long. The trim removed 3 bases at V and 12 bases at J, leaving 14 bases unmatched. The germline gives CDR1 DFQATT, CDR2 SNEGSKA (reference sequence). The CDR3 protein is CSASFLRGRLGQFF. The CDR3 DNA is TGCAGTGCTAGTTTTCTTCGCGGGAGATTGGGGCAGTTCTTC.

The chain has TRBV20-1 and TRBJ2-7, with 13 bases identical to TRBD2. V shed 6 bases and J 6 bases; nucleotides not matched to a gene: 8. Germline CDR1 is DFQATT and CDR2 is SNEGSKA (reference sequence). CDR3 length equals 14 residues. For the CDR3, the DNA is TGCAGTGCCCTTATAGGACTAGCGGGAGTCGAGCAGTACTTC. It is translated as CSALIGLAGVEQYF.

The chain couples TRBV4-1 to TRBJ2-1; the match to TRBD2 covers 8 bases. V lost 3 bases, J lost 3 bases, and 7 bases stayed unmatched. Per germline, CDR1 MGHRA and CDR2 YSYEKL. This CDR3 is built from 16 residues. The CDR3 nucleotides are TGCGCCAGCAGCCAGCCAACTAGCGGAAACTACAATGAGCAGTTCTTC. Its translation: CASSQPTSGNYNEQFF.